The T cell receptor beta chain described here comes from a study of sequential checkpoint blockade in melanoma. Sample treatment: randomized to nivolumab then ipilimumab (arm A) or the reverse (arm B). DNA-damaging chemotherapy had not been given to any patient beforehand. TCRdb's copy holds only in-frame clones and misses some; the assay was immunoSEQ multiplex PCR. Counted here are more than 30,000 clones, around nine tenths occurring once; the ten biggest clones make up 22%. The germline V gene encodes CDR1 SNHLY and CDR2 FYNNEI. The CDR3 covers 14 residues. V lost 6 bases and J lost 5, with 16 bases in between.

The starting material was CD8+ T cells sorted from blood (inferred from file names), obtained from a patient given nivolumab and ipilimumab in sequence. The rearrangement joins TRBV2 to TRBJ2-5, with unresolved D. The source is a human donor with melanoma. Written as DNA, the CDR3 is TGTGCCAGCAGCGGGTCCTCAATCACGGAGACCCAGTACTTC. Amino acids: CASSGSSITETQYF.